This TCR beta chain is from a study of shared clonotypes between healthy human individuals. Study-wide results and limits: The donor pool, a small one, limited the genetic and exposure-history diversity represented. A generally larger estimated richness was seen in naive subsets than in memory subsets. Incompleteness in sorted-subset sequencing, despite large depth, was shown by rarefaction.

In regard to this clone: Its target is unknown.

Some clones are missing from TCRdb's copy, which holds only in-frame ones; the method was immunoSEQ multiplex PCR. The sample holds about 1,900,000 clones; about 95% are singletons and the top ten take under 1.5%. Terminally differentiated effector memory CD45RA+ cells were excluded from the naive CD8 cells, which were CD45RO-negative and positively selected for CCR7. The V and J ends lost 6 bases and 2 bases respectively, with 7 bases between them. From germline, CDR1 is SGHTA and CDR2 FQGNSA. This CDR3 has 12 amino acids. The sequenced sample was naive CD8+ T cells sorted from blood. The origin of this receptor is a man between 18 and 35 years old in good health. The chain combines TRBV7-2 with TRBJ1-2; tentatively, D is TRBD1 (6 bases). The CDR3 DNA reads as TGTGCCAGCAGAGGGGGGAACTATGGCTACACCTTC. Its translation: CASRGGNYGYTF.